The clone carrying this T cell receptor beta chain showed up many times. The sample originates from a study of response to subunit inactivated influenza vaccine. Germline V gives CDR1 SNHLY, CDR2 FYNNEI. V lost 4 bases, J lost 1 base, and 12 bases lay in between. The CDR3 covers 15 residues. MiXCR, applied by TCRdb to the RT-PCR reads, yields one record per CDR3 protein. The sample shows hundreds of thousands of distinct CDR3 sequences, about 10% of them seen only once. The data were also submitted as part of a second study, on T cells expressing NK-cell markers. From that second work: 5'RACE template switching built TCR beta cDNA with unique molecular identifiers. Beta-chain profiling covered CD3+CD56+NKG2C+, CD3+CD56+NKG2C- and CD3+CD56-NKG2C+ sorted subsets.

The sample in question was PBMCs from blood, obtained on the day of vaccination. This clonotype was sampled from a man aged 50-60 years who received an inactivated influenza vaccine. The V and J genes are TRBV2 and TRBJ2-3; D ambiguous. The CDR3 DNA sequence: TGTGCCAGCAGTGTAGCACTACCGGGCACAGATACGCAGTATTTT. Its translation is CASSVALPGTDTQYF.